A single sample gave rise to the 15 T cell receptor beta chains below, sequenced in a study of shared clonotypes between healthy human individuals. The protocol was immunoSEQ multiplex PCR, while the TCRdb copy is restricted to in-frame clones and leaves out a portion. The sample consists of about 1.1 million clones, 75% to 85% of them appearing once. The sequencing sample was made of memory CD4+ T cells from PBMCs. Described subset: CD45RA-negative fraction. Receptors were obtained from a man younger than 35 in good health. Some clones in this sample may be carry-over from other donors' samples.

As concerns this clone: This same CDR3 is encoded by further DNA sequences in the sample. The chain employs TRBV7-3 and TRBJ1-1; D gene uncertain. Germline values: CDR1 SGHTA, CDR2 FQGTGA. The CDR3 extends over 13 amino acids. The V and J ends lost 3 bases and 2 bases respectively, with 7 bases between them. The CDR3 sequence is CASSFGPNTEAFF. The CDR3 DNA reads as TGTGCCAGCAGCTTTGGGCCTAACACTGAAGCTTTCTTT.

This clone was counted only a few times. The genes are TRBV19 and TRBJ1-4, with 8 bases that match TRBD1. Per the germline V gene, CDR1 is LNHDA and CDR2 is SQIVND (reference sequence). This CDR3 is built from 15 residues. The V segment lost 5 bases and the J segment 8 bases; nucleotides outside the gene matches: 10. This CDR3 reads CASSFFQGAEEKLFF. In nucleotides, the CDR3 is TGTGCCAGTAGTTTCTTCCAGGGGGCAGAGGAAAAACTGTTTTTT.

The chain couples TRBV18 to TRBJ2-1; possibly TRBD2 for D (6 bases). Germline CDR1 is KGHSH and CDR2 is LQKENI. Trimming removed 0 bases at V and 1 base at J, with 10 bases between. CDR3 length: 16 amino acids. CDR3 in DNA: TGTGCCAGCTCACCACCGTCGGGGGAGTCCTACAATGAGCAGTTCTTC. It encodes CASSPPSGESYNEQFF.

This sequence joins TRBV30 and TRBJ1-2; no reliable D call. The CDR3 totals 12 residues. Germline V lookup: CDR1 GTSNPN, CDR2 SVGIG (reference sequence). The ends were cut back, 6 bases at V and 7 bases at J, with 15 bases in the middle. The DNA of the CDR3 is TGTGCCTGCCAGACGGTGACCAGTGGCTACACCTTC. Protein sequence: CACQTVTSGYTF.

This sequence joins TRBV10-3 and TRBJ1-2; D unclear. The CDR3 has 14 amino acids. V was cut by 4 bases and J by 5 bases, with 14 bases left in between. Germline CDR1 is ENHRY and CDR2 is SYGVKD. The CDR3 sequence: CAISGLQDGYGYTF. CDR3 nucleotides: TGTGCCATCAGTGGTTTGCAGGACGGGTATGGCTACACCTTC.

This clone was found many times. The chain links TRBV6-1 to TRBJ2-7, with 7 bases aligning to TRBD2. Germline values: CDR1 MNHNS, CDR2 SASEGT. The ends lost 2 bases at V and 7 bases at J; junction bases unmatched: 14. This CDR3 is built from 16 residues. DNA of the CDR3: TGTGCCAGCAGTGAAATGTCAGTGGGAGGGATCGGGGAGCAGTACTTC. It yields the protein CASSEMSVGGIGEQYF.

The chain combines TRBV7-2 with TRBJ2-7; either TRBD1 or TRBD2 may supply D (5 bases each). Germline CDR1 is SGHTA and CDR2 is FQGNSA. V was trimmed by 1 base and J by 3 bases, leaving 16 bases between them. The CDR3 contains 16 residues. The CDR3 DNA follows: TGTGCCAGCAGCTTAGGAGGTGGGGGACCCATCTACGAGCAGTACTTC. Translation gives CASSLGGGGPIYEQYF.

DNA for the CDR3: TGTGCCAGCCGACCCGGCAGTCCGACCCCCCTCCACTTT. This gives the protein CASRPGSPTPLHF. The chain employs TRBV7-9 and TRBJ1-6; D uncertain. Looked up from germline, CDR1 is SEHNR and CDR2 is FQNEAQ (reference sequence). Trimming cost V 8 bases and J 13 bases, with 18 bases left between them. The CDR3 totals 13 residues.

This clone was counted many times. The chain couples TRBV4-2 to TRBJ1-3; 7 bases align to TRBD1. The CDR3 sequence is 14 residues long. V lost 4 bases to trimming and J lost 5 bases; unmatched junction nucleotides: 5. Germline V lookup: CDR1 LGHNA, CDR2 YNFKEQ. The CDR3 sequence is CASSLGTDRNTIYF. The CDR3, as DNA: TGTGCCAGCAGCCTGGGGACAGACAGAAACACCATATATTTT.

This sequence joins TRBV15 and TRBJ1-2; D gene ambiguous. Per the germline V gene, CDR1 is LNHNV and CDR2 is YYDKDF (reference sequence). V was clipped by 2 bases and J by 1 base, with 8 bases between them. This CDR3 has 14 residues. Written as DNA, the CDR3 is TGTGCCACCAGCAGACAGGAGCGTAACTATGGCTACACCTTC. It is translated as CATSRQERNYGYTF.

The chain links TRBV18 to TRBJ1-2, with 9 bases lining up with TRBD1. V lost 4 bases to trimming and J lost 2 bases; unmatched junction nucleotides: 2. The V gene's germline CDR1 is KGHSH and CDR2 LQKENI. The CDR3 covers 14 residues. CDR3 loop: CASSRDRENYGYTF. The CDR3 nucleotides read TGTGCCAGCTCACGGGACAGGGAGAACTATGGCTACACCTTC.

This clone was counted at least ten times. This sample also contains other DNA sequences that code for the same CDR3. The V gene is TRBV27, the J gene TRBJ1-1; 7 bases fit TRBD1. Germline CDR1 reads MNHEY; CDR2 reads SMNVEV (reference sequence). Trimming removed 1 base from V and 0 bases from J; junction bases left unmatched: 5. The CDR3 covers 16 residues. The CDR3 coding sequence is TGTGCCAGCAGTTTATTCGCAGGGGGAGTGAACACTGAAGCTTTCTTT. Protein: CASSLFAGGVNTEAFF.

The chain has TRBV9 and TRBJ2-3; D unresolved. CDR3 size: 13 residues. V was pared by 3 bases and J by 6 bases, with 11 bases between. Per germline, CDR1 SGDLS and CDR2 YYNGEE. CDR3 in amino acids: CASSARAFDTQYF. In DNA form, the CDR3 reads TGTGCCAGCAGCGCCCGCGCCTTCGATACGCAGTATTTT.

CDR3 in DNA: TGTGCCAGCAGTTTAACGGGAGGGCCCATCGGGAATGAGCAGTTCTTC. Its protein product is CASSLTGGPIGNEQFF. The chain links TRBV28 to TRBJ2-1, with 8 bases matching TRBD2. Germline CDR1 is MDHEN and CDR2 is SYDVKM. With 2 bases clipped from V and 7 bases from J, the junction kept 10 bases outside the gene matches. The CDR3 runs 16 residues.

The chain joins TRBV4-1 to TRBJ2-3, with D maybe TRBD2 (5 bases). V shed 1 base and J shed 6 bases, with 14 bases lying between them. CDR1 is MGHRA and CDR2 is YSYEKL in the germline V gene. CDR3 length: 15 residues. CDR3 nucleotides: TGCGCCAGCAGCCAAGTTGGACTTCTGGGGGATACGCAGTATTTT. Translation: CASSQVGLLGDTQYF.